The T cell receptor (beta chain) described here comes from a study of T cell responses to AZD1222 COVID-19 vaccine. Study-wide findings and caveats: Donors skewed white British and female; clonal diversity was possibly underestimated. Spike as a whole was targeted by vaccine-associated CD4 TCRs, dominant at 160-218 and 743-854.

A word on this clone: No antigen is known for it.

Data came from immunoSEQ multiplex PCR; TCRdb stores just in-frame clones and leaves some out. The sample yields over 100,000 clones, 86% seen once. The CDR3 loop spans 12 amino acids. Germline V gene lookup returns CDR1 LNHDA and CDR2 SQIVND (reference sequence). The V segment lost 6 bases and the J segment 15 bases; nucleotides outside the gene matches: 5. This TCR was recovered from an adult who received the MenACWY meningococcal vaccine as a control. The sequencing used peripheral blood, collected 28 days after the second dose of the MenACWY control vaccine. The genes are TRBV19 and TRBJ2-1, with TRBD2 matching over 13 bases. CDR3 amino acids: CASRTSGGPPFF. CDR3 DNA sequence: TGTGCCAGTAGGACTAGCGGGGGGCCGCCGTTCTTC.